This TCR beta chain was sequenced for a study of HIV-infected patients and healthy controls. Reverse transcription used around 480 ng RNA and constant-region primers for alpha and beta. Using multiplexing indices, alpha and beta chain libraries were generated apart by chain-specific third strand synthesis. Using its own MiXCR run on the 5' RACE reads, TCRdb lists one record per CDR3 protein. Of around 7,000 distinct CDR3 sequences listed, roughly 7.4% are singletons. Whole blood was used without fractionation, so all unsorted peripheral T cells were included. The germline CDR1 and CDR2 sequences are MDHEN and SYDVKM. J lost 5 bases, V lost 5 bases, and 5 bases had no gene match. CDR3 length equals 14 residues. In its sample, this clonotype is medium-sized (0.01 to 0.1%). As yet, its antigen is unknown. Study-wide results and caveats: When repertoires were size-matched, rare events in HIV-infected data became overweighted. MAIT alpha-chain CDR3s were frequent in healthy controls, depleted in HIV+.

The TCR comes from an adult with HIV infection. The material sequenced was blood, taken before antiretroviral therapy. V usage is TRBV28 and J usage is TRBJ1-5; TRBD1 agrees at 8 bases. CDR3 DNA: TGTGCCAGCAGTATATCGACAGGGGATCAGCCCCAGCATTTT. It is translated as CASSISTGDQPQHF.